This TCR beta chain was recorded in a study of Graves' ophthalmopathy and Graves' hyperthyroidism. Study-level background: Upon initial diagnosis and before any treatment, peripheral blood was collected. Regarding the study as a whole: The model achieved about 64% sensitivity and 72.22% specificity for ophthalmopathy progression. Most thyroid-expanded clonotypes exceeding 0.001 frequency were also found in blood.

About this clonotype itself: Its specificity is unknown.

RNA transcripts yielded amplified TCR beta CDR3 regions. The library came from an HTBI-primed first-round RT-PCR and a second-round multiplex PCR. TCRdb itself ran the multiplex PCR reads through MiXCR, one entry per CDR3 protein. The table shows about 740,000 distinct CDR3 sequences, with 40% occurring only once. From germline, CDR1 is SEHNR and CDR2 FQNEAQ (reference sequence). With V trimmed by 1 base and J by 2 bases, 6 bases remained unmatched. The CDR3 runs to 16 residues. The sequence was obtained from an adult man with Graves' ophthalmopathy. V gene TRBV7-9 combines with J gene TRBJ2-5; 8 nucleotides line up with TRBD2. Sequencing used peripheral blood. DNA of the CDR3: TGTGCCAGCAGCTTAGGGGCGACTAGCGAGCAAGAGACCCAGTACTTC. Its translation: CASSLGATSEQETQYF.